This T cell receptor beta chain comes out of a study of OX40 agonist ivuxolimab in advanced cancers. Looking at the study overall: The dose-escalation cohort had hepatocellular carcinoma, melanoma, renal cell or head and neck cancer.

Only in-frame clones appear in the TCRdb table, and some are missing; sequencing was by immunoSEQ multiplex PCR. This table holds around 79,000 clones, 65% to 90% found once. For this clone: Its antigen is not identified.

Deletions cut 4 bases from V and 6 bases from J, with 15 bases between. The length of the CDR3 is 14 residues. From germline, CDR1 is SGHDN and CDR2 FVKESK. The study, taken as a whole, reports: Blood T cells, both CD4+ and CD8+, expanded clonally by week 6 at 0.1 to 3.0 mg/kg.

The clonotype originates from an adult with an advanced solid tumor such as melanoma, head and neck, liver or kidney cancer. The input for sequencing was CD4+ or CD8+ T cells sorted from blood, taken in a trial of the OX40 agonist ivuxolimab. The rearrangement joins TRBV14 to TRBJ1-1; tentatively, D is TRBD1 (6 bases). In nucleotides, the CDR3 is TGTGCCAGCAGCCTAAGGGGGGATAAGGCTGAAGCTTTCTTT. It translates to CASSLRGDKAEAFF.